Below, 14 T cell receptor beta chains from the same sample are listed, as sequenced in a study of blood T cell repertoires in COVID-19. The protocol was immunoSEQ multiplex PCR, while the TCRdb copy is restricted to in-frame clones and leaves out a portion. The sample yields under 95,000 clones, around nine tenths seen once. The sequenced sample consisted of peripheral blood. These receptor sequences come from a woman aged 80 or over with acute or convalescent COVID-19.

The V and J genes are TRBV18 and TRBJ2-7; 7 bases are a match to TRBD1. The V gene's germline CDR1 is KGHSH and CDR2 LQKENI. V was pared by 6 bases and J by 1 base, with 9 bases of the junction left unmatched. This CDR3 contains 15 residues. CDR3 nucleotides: TGTGCCAGCTCCCCGGGACAGTCCCCGTCCTACGAGCAGTACTTC. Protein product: CASSPGQSPSYEQYF.

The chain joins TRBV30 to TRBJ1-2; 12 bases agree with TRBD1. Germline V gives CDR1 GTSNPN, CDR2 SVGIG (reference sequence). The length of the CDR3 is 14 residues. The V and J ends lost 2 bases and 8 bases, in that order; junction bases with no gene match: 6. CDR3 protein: CAWSSGQGAEGYTF. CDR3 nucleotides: TGTGCCTGGAGTTCGGGACAGGGGGCAGAGGGCTACACCTTC.

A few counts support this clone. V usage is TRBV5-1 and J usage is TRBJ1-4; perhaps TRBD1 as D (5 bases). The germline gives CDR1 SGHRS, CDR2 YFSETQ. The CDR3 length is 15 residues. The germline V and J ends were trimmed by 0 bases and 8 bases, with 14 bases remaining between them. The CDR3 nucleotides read TGCGCCAGCAGCTTGGCTAGGGGAGGGAACGAAAAACTGTTTTTT. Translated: CASSLARGGNEKLFF.

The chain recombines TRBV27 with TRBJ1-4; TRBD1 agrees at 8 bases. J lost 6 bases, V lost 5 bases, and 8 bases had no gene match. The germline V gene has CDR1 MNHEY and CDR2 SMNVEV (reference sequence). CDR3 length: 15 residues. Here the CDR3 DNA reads TGTGCCAGCAGTCTCAACAGGGGGTTAGATGAAAAACTGTTTTTT. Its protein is CASSLNRGLDEKLFF.

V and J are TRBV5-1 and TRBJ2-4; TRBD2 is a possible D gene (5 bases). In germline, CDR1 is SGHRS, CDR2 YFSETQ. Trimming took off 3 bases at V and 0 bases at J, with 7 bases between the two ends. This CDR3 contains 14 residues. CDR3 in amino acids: CASSSGIAKNIQYF. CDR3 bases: TGCGCCAGCAGCTCGGGAATAGCCAAAAACATTCAGTACTTC.

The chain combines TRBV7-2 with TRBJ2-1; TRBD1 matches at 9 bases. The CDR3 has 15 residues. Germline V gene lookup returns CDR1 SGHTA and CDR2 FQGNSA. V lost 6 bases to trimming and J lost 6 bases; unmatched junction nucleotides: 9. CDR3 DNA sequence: TGTGCCAGCAGATACACGGGACAGGGAGGCAATGAGCAGTTCTTC. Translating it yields CASRYTGQGGNEQFF.

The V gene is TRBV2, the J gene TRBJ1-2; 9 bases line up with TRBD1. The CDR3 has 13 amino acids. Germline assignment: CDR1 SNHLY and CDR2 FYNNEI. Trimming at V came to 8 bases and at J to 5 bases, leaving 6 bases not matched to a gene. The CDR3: CASPPGQGYGYTF. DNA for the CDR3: TGTGCCAGCCCTCCGGGACAGGGTTATGGCTACACCTTC.

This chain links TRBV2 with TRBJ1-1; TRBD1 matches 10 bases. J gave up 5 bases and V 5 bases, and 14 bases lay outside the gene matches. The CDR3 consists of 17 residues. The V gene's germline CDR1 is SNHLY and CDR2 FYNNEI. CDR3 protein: CASSPDRGYAFTTEAFF. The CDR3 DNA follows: TGTGCCAGCAGTCCGGACAGGGGGTATGCATTTACGACTGAAGCTTTCTTT.

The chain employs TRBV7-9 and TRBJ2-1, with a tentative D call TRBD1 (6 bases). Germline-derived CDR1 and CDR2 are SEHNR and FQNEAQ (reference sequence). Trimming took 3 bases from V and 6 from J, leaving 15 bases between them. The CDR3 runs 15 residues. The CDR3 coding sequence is TGTGCCAGCAGCTTCCTACGACAGGAATTCAATGAGCAGTTCTTC. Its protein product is CASSFLRQEFNEQFF.

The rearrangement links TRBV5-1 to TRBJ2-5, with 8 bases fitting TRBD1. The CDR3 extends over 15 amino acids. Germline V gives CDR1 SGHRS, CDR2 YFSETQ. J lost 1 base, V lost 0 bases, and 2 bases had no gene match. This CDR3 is CASSLAGQAQETQYF. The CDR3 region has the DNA TGCGCCAGCAGCTTGGCGGGACAGGCCCAAGAGACCCAGTACTTC.

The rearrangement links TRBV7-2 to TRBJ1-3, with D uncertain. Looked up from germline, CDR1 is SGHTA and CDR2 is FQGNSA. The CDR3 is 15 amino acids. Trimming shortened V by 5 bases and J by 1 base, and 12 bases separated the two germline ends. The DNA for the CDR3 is TGTGCCAGCAGCCCGGAGGTAGGGTCTGGAAACACCATATATTTT. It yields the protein CASSPEVGSGNTIYF.

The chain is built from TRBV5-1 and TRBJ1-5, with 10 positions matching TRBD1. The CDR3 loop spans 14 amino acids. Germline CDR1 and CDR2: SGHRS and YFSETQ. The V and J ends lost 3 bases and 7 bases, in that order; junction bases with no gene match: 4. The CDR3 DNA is TGCGCCAGCAGCTCCGGGACAGGGGAACAGCCCCAGCATTTT. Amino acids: CASSSGTGEQPQHF.

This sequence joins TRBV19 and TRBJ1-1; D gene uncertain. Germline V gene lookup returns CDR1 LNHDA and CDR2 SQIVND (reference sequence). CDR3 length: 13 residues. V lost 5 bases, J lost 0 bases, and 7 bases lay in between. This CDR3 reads CASSELMNTEAFF. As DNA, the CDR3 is TGTGCCAGTAGTGAACTAATGAACACTGAAGCTTTCTTT.

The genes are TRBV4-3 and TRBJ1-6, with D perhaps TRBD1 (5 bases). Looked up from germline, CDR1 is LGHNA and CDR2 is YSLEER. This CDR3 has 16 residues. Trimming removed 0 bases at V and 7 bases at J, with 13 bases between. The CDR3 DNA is TGCGCCAGCAGCCAAGATCAGGGATCCCGAAATTCACCCCTCCACTTT. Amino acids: CASSQDQGSRNSPLHF.